Below are 10 T cell receptor beta chains sequenced from a single sample in a study of technical replicates of blood from a handful of donors. Method: immunoSEQ multiplex PCR; TCRdb's copy keeps in-frame clones and lacks some. The sample carries tens of thousands of clones, approximately 95% recorded once. Sequencing was carried out using PBMCs. Receptors were obtained from a human donor in good health. Some clones in this sample may be carry-over from other donors' samples.

The chain has TRBV2 and TRBJ1-5; 8 nucleotides agree with TRBD1. J was trimmed by 2 bases and V by 0 bases; bases with no gene match: 6. CDR1 is SNHLY and CDR2 is FYNNEI in the germline V gene. The CDR3 covers 17 residues. The CDR3 DNA sequence: TGTGCCAGCAGTGAAGCCAGACAGGGGTCAGGCAATCAGCCCCAGCATTTT. It specifies CASSEARQGSGNQPQHF. Combining the CDR3 with reference TRBV2 and TRBJ1-5 gives the whole variable domain EPEVTQTPSHQVTQMGQEVILRCVPISNHLYFYWYRQILGQKVEFLVSFYNNEISEKSEIFDDQFSVERPDGSNFTLKIRSTKLEDSAMYFCASSEARQGSGNQPQHFGDGTRLSIL.

The CDR3 reads CASSQAEALVPDTQYF. CDR3 DNA sequence: TGCGCCAGCAGCCAAGCCGAGGCCTTGGTTCCAGATACGCAGTATTTT. The chain employs TRBV4-3 and TRBJ2-3; D not certain. Per the germline V gene, CDR1 is LGHNA and CDR2 is YSLEER. V gave up 1 base and J gave up 4 bases, with 15 bases separating them. The CDR3 totals 16 residues.

V usage is TRBV7-8 and J usage is TRBJ1-1; 8 bases match TRBD1. Germline V gene sequence: CDR1 SGHVS, CDR2 FQNEAQ. This CDR3 contains 14 residues. V shed 5 bases and J 5 bases; nucleotides not matched to a gene: 7. CDR3 nucleotides: TGTGCCAGCAGCGTAGACAGGGGAAGGACTGAAGCTTTCTTT. Its protein product is CASSVDRGRTEAFF.

The chain uses TRBV5-6 and TRBJ1-4; 9 positions agree with TRBD1. The germline gives CDR1 SGHDT, CDR2 YYEEEE. The CDR3 is 15 residues long. V lost 4 bases to trimming and J lost 4 bases; unmatched junction nucleotides: 5. The CDR3 sequence is CASSQGQGLNEKLFF. The CDR3 nucleotides read TGTGCCAGCAGCCAGGGACAGGGACTTAATGAAAAACTGTTTTTT.

This clone appeared once. CDR3 DNA sequence: TGTGCCAGCAGTTACCAAACTAGCGGGAGACTCTACGAGCAGTACTTC. This codes for CASSYQTSGRLYEQYF. The chain uses TRBV6-5 and TRBJ2-7; 11 nucleotides agree with TRBD2. Germline assignment: CDR1 MNHEY and CDR2 SVGAGI. V gave up 2 bases and J gave up 3 bases; unmatched junction bases: 6. This CDR3 contains 16 residues.

The chain employs TRBV6-5 and TRBJ1-4; 7 bases are a match to TRBD1. Germline V gene lookup returns CDR1 MNHEY and CDR2 SVGAGI. This CDR3 is built from 15 residues. After removal of 5 bases from V and 4 bases from J, the junction contained 7 bases not matched to a gene. CDR3 DNA sequence: TGTGCCAGCAGTACTGGACAGGTTAATAATGAAAAACTGTTTTTT. Protein product: CASSTGQVNNEKLFF.

This sequence joins TRBV5-1 and TRBJ2-5, with 11 bases fitting TRBD2. CDR1 and CDR2 from the germline V gene are SGHRS and YFSETQ. V lost 4 bases and J lost 4; bases outside the gene matches: 3. This CDR3 is 14 amino acids long. The CDR3 DNA is TGCGCCAGCAGCGGGGGGACTAGCGGAGAGACCCAGTACTTC. This translates into CASSGGTSGETQYF.

The V gene is TRBV9, the J gene TRBJ2-7, with a possible D match to TRBD2 (5 bases). The CDR3 runs to 15 residues. The germline V gene encodes CDR1 SGDLS and CDR2 YYNGEE. The V and J ends lost 4 bases and 0 bases respectively, with 14 bases between them. The DNA for the CDR3 is TGTGCCAGCAGCCCCTTAACTGGGAGCTCCTACGAGCAGTACTTC. It yields the protein CASSPLTGSSYEQYF.

V gene TRBV6-1 combines with J gene TRBJ1-6, with 7 bases lining up with TRBD1. This CDR3 comprises 18 residues. V lost 3 bases to trimming and J lost 0 bases; unmatched junction nucleotides: 8. Germline V lookup: CDR1 MNHNS, CDR2 SASEGT. The CDR3 sequence is CASSEEGGLSSYNSPLHF. The DNA of the CDR3 is TGTGCCAGCAGTGAGGAAGGGGGCTTGAGCTCCTATAATTCACCCCTCCACTTT.

This sequence joins TRBV6-1 and TRBJ1-1, with D maybe TRBD1 (5 bases). The V gene's germline CDR1 is MNHNS and CDR2 SASEGT. The V end lost 5 bases, the J end lost 4 bases, and 17 bases lay between the germline ends. The CDR3 runs 15 residues. The CDR3 reads CASSKATAGGTEAFF. The CDR3 bases are TGTGCCAGCAGTAAGGCGACCGCGGGGGGCACTGAAGCTTTCTTT.